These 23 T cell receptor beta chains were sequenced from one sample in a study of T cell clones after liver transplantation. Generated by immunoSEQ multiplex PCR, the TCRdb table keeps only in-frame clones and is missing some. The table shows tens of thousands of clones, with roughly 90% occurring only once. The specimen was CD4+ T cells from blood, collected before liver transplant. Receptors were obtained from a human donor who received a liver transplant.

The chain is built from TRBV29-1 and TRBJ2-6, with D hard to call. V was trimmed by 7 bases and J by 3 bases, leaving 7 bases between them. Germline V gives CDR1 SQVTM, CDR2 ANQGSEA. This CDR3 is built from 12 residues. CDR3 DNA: TGCAGCGCGGAAGGTGGGGCCAACGTCCTGACTTTC. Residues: CSAEGGANVLTF.

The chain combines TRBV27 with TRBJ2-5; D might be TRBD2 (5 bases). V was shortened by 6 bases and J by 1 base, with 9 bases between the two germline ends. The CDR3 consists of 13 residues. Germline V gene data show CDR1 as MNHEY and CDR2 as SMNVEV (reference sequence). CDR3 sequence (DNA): TGTGCCAGCAGGCTTCGGGGCCAAGAGACCCAGTACTTC. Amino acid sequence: CASRLRGQETQYF.

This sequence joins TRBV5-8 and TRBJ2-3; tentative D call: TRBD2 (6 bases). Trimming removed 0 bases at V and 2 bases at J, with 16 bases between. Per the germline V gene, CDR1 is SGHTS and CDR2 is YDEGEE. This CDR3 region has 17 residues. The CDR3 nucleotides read TGTGCCAGCAGCTTGGTCACAGGAGGGGTGCACACAGATACGCAGTATTTT. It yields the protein CASSLVTGGVHTDTQYF.

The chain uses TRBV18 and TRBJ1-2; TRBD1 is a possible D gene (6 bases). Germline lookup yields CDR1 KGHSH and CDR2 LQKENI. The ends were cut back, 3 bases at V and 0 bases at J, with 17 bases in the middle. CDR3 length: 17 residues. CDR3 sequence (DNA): TGTGCCAGCTCACCTCTCCGGGTGGGACATCCTAACTATGGCTACACCTTC. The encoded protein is CASSPLRVGHPNYGYTF.

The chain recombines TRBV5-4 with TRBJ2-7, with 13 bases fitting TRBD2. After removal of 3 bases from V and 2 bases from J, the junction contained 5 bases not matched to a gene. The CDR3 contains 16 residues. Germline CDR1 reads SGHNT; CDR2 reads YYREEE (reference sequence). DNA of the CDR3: TGTGCCAGCAGCTGGACTAGCGGGAGTCCCCCCTACGAGCAGTACTTC. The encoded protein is CASSWTSGSPPYEQYF.

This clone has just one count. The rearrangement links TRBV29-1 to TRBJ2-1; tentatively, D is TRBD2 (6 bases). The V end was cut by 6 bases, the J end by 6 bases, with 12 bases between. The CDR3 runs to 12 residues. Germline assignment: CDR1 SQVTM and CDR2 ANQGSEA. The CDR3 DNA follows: TGCAGCGTCCGCCGGGACTCCAATGAGCAGTTCTTC. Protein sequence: CSVRRDSNEQFF.

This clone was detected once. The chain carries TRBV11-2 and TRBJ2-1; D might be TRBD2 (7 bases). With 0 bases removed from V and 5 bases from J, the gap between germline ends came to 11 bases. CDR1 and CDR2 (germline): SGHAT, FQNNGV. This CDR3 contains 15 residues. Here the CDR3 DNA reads TGTGCCAGCAGCTTAGAGGGGGGGCATAACAATGAGCAGTTCTTC. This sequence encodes CASSLEGGHNNEQFF.

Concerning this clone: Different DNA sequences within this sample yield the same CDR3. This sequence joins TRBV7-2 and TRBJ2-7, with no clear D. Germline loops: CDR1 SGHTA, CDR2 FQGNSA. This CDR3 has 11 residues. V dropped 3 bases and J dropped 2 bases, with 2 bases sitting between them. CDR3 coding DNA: TGTGCCAGCAGCTTTACCTACGAGCAGTACTTC. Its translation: CASSFTYEQYF.

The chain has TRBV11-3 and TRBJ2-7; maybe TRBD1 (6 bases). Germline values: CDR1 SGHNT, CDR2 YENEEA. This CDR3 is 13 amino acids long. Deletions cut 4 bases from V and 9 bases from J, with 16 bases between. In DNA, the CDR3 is TGTGCCAGCAGCTCCCCTATTTTACAGGGGCAGTACTTC. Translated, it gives CASSSPILQGQYF.

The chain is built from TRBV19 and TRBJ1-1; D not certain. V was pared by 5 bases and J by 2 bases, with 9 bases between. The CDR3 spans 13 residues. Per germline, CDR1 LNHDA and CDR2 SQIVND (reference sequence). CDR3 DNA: TGTGCCAGTAGTCTGGAGGGAAACACTGAAGCTTTCTTT. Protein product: CASSLEGNTEAFF.

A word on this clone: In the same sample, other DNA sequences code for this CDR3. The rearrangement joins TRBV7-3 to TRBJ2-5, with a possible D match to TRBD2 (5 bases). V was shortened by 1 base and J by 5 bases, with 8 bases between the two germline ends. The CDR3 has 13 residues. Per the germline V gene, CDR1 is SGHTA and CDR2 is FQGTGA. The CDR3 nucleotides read TGTGCCAGCAGCTTAAGCGGGCAGGAGACCCAGTACTTC. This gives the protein CASSLSGQETQYF.

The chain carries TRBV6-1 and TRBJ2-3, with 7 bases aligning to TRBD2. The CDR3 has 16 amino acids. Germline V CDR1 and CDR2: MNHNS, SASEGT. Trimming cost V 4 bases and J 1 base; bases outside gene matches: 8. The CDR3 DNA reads TGTGCCAGCAGTGTGAGTAGCGGGTCCGGCACAGATACGCAGTATTTT. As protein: CASSVSSGSGTDTQYF.

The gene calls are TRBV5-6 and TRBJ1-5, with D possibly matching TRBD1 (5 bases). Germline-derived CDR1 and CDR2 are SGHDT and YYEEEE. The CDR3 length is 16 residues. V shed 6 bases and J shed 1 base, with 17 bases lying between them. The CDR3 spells CASTRGGAWSNQPQHF. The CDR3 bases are TGTGCCAGCACTCGGGGTGGGGCTTGGAGCAATCAGCCCCAGCATTTT. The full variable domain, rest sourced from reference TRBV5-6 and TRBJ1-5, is DAGVTQSPTHLIKTRGQQVTLRCSPKSGHDTVSWYQQALGQGPQFIFQYYEEEERQRGNFPDRFSGHQFPNYSSELNVNALLLGDSALYLCASTRGGAWSNQPQHFGDGTRLSIL.

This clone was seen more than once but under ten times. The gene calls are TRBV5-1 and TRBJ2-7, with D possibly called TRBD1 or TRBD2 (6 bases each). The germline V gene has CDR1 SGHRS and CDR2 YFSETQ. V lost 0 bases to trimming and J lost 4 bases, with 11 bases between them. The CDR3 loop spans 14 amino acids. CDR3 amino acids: CASSLDGGGYEQYF. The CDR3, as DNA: TGCGCCAGCAGCTTGGATGGAGGGGGATACGAGCAGTACTTC.

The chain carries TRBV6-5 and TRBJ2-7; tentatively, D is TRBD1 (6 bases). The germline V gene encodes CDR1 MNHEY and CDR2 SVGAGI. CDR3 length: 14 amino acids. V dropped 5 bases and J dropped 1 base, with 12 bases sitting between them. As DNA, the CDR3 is TGTGCCAGCAGTCCCGAAGGGGGATCCTACGAGCAGTACTTC. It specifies CASSPEGGSYEQYF.

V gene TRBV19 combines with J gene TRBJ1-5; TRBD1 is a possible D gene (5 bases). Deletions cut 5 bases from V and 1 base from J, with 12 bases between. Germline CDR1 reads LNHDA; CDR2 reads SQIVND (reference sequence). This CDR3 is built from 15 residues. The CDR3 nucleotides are TGTGCCAGTAGTCAGAGGGGTTCCAGCAATCAGCCCCAGCATTTT. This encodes CASSQRGSSNQPQHF.

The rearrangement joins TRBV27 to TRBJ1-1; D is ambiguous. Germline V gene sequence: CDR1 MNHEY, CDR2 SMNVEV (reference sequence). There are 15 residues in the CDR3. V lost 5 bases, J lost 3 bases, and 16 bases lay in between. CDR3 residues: CASSLYATRDTEAFF. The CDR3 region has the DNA TGTGCCAGCAGTCTATACGCAACTCGGGACACTGAAGCTTTCTTT.

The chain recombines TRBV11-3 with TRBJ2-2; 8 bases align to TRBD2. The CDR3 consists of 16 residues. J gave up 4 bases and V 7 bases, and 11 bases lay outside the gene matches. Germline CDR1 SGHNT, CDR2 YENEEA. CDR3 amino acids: CASNAWGGRRTGELFF. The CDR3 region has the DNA TGTGCCAGCAACGCTTGGGGCGGGAGGCGCACCGGGGAGCTGTTTTTT.

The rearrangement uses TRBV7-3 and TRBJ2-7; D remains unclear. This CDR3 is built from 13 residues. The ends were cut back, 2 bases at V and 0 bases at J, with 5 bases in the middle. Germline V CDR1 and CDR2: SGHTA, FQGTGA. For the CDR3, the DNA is TGTGCCAGCAGCTTAGCCGACTCCTACGAGCAGTACTTC. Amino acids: CASSLADSYEQYF.

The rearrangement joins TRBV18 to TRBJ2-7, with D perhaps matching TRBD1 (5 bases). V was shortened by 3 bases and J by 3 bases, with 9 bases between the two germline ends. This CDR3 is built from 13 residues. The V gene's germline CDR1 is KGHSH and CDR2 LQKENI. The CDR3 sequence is CASSPTQGYEQYF. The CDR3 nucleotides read TGTGCCAGCTCACCGACTCAGGGCTACGAGCAGTACTTC.

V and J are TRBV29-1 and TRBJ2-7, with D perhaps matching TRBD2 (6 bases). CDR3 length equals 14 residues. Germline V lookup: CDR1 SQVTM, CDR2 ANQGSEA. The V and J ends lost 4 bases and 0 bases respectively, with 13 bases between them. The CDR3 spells CSVAGVAVSYEQYF. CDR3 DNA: TGCAGCGTTGCAGGCGTAGCGGTCTCCTACGAGCAGTACTTC.

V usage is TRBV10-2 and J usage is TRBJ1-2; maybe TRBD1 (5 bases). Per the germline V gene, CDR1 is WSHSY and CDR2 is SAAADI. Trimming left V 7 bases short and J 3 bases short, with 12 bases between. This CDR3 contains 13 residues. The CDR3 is CASKTGTDYGYTF. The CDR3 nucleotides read TGCGCCAGCAAAACCGGGACGGACTATGGCTACACCTTC.

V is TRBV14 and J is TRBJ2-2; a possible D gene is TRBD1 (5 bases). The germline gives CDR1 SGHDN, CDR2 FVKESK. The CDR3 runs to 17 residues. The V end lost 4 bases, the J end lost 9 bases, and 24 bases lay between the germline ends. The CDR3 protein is CASSPRRAGIGMRELFF. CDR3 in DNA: TGTGCCAGCAGCCCCCGGAGAGCAGGGATTGGGATGAGGGAGCTGTTTTTT.